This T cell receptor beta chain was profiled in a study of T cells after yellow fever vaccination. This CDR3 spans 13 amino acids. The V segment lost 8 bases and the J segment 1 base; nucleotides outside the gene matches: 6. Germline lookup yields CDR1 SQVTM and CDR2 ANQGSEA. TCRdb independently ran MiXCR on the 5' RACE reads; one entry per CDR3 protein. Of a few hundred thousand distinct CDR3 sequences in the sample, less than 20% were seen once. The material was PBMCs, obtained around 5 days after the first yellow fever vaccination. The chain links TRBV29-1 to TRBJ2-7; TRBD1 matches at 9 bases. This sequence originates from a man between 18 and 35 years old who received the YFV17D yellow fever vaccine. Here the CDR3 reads CSCGTGSSYEQYF. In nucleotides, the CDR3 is TGCAGCTGTGGGACAGGGTCTTCCTACGAGCAGTACTTC.